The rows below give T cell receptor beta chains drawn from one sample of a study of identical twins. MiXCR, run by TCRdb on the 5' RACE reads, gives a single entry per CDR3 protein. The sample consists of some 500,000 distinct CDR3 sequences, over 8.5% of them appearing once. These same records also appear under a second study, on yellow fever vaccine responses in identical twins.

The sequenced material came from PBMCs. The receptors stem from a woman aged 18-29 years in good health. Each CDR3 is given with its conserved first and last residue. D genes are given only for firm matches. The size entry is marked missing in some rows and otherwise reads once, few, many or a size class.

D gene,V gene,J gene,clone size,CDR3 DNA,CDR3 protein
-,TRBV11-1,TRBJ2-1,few,TGTGCCAGCAGCTTTGGTCCGGAGTACAATGAGCAGTTCTTC,CASSFGPEYNEQFF
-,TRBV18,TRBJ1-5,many,TGTGCCAGCTCACCACAAAGGGGGAATAGCAATCAGCCCCAGCATTTT,CASSPQRGNSNQPQHF
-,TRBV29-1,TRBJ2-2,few,TGCAGCGTTGAGGGGGCGAGCGGGGAGCTGTTTTTT,CSVEGASGELFF
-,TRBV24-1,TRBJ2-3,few,TGTGCCACCAGCACCCGCGGCGCGGGGATGGGAGATACGCAGTATTTT,CATSTRGAGMGDTQYF
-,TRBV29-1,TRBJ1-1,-,TGCAGCGTTGTTTTGGGGACCACTGAAGCTTTCTTT,CSVVLGTTEAFF
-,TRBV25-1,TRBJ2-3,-,TGTGCCAGCAGGCTTGAGCCAGGCTATACGCAGTATTTT,CASRLEPGYTQYF
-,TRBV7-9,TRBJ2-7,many,TGTGCCAGCAGCTTAGTTGCGTACTCCTACGAGCAGTACTTC,CASSLVAYSYEQYF
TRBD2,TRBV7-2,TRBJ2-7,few,TGTGCCAGCAGCTTAGCGGGTAGCGGGGCTCCCTACGAGCAGTACTTC,CASSLAGSGAPYEQYF
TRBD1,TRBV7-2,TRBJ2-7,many,TGTGCCAGCAGCTTAAATACAGGGGGCTACGAGCAGTACTTC,CASSLNTGGYEQYF
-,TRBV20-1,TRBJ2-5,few,TGCAGTGCTAGAGGGGATAATCCAAGAGACCCAGTACCGGTACCTTACTTC,CSARGDNPRDPVPVPYF
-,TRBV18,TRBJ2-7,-,TGTGCCAGCTCACCACCGACAGCTACCTACGAGCAGTACTTC,CASSPPTATYEQYF
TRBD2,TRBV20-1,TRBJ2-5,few,TGCAGTGGCGGGAGGGGAGAGACCCAGTACTTC,CSGGRGETQYF
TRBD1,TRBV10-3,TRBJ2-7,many,TGTGCCATCAGTGTTGGGACAGGCCACTCCTACGAGCAGTACTTC,CAISVGTGHSYEQYF
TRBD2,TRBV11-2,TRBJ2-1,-,TGTGCCAGCAGCCCCGACCCGGGACTAGCTCGCAATGAGCAGTTCTTC,CASSPDPGLARNEQFF
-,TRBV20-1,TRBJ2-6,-,TGCAGTGCTAGTGCTGGGGCCAACGTCCTGACTTTC,CSASAGANVLTF
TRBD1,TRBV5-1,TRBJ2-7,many,TGCGCCAGCAGCTTCGGGACAGACTCCTACGAGCAGTACTTC,CASSFGTDSYEQYF
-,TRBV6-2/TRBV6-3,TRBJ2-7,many,TGTGCCAGTCACAAACCGACAGGCTACGAGCAGTACTTC,CASHKPTGYEQYF
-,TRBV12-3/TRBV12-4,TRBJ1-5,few,TGTGCCAGCAGTCGGGGGACATCCATCAATCAGCCCCAGCATTTT,CASSRGTSINQPQHF
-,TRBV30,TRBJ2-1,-,TGTGCCTGGAGAACGGACGGTTACAATGAGCAGTTCTTC,CAWRTDGYNEQFF
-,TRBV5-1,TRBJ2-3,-,TGCGCCAGCAGCTTAGAGTATACGCAGTATTTT,CASSLEYTQYF
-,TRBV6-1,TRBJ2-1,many,TGTGCCAGCAGCCGAACTAGCAACAATGAGCAGTTCTTC,CASSRTSNNEQFF
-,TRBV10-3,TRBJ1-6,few,TGTGCCATCAGTGGGACGGACTCCTATAATTCACCCCTCCACTTT,CAISGTDSYNSPLHF
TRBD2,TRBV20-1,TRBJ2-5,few,TGCAGTGCTAGGAGAACTAGCGGGGGCCCCCTTGGCGAGAATACCCAGTACTTC,CSARRTSGGPLGENTQYF
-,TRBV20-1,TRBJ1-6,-,TGCAGTGCCCCCTCGGGTTCACCCCTCCACTTT,CSAPSGSPLHF
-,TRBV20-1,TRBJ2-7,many,TGCAGTGCTACTCGGGACTCCTCACCCTACGAGCAGTACTTC,CSATRDSSPYEQYF
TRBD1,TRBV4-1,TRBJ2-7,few,TGCGCCAGCAGCCGACCATTGGACAGGGCCTACGAGCAGTACTTC,CASSRPLDRAYEQYF
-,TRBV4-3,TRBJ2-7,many,TGCGCCAGCAGCCAAGGTCTAGCGAGTTACGAGCAGTACTTC,CASSQGLASYEQYF
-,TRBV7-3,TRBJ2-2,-,TGTGCCAGCAGCTTACTGTCTGCGGGTGACACCGGGGAGCTGTTTTTT,CASSLLSAGDTGELFF
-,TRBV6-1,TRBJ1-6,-,TGTGCCAGCAGGGGACCCTCCTGGAATTCACCCCTCCACTTT,CASRGPSWNSPLHF
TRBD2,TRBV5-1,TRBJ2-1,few,TGCGCCAGCAGCTTTAGTGGGACTAGCGGCATCAAGCACCACAATGAGCAGTTCTTC,CASSFSGTSGIKHHNEQFF
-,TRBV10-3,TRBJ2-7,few,TGTGCCATCAGTGAAGTGGTAGGGGTAGGTATGTACGAGCAGTACTTC,CAISEVVGVGMYEQYF
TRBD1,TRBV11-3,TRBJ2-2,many,TGTGCCAGCAGCCAGGGGGAGAACACCGGGGAGCTGTTTTTT,CASSQGENTGELFF
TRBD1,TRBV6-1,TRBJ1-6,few,TGTGCCAGCAAACAGGGGGCGAGCTCCTATAATTCACCCCTCCACTTT,CASKQGASSYNSPLHF
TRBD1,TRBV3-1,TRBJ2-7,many,TGTGCCAGCAGCCAAGATTGGGCCACAGGGGGCGAGCAGTACTTC,CASSQDWATGGEQYF
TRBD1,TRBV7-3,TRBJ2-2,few,TGTGCCAGCAGCTATATACGACAGGGGGGATATGACACCGGGGAGCTGTTTTTT,CASSYIRQGGYDTGELFF
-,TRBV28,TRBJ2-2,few,TGTGCCAGCAGTTTTATAACAGGCCCCCCCGGGGAGCTGTTTTTT,CASSFITGPPGELFF
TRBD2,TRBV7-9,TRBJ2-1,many,TGTGCCAGCAGAGGTAGCGGGAGCCATGAGCAGTTCTTC,CASRGSGSHEQFF
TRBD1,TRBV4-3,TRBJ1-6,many,TGCGCCAGCAGCCAAGGACAGGGGGCGAATAATTCACCCCTCCACTTT,CASSQGQGANNSPLHF
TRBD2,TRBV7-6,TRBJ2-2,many,TGTGCCAGCAGCCCTTGGACTAGCGGGGAGCTGTTTTTT,CASSPWTSGELFF
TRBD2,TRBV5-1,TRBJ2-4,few,TGCGCCAGCAGCTTGGGGCTAGCGGGAGTTCGAGCCAAAAACATTCAGTACTTC,CASSLGLAGVRAKNIQYF
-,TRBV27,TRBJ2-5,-,TGTGCCAGCAGTCCTACGTATCCCAAGCCGGAGACCCAGTACTTC,CASSPTYPKPETQYF
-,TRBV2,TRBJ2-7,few,TGTGCCAGCACCGCGGATTACGAGCAGTACTTC,CASTADYEQYF
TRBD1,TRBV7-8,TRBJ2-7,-,TGTGCCAGCAGCTTAGCCCGGGACAGCGGCTCCTACGAGCAGTACTTC,CASSLARDSGSYEQYF
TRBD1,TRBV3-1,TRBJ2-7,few,TGTGCCAGCAGCCTCCCACCCTTAGACAGGGTCGGCCACGAGCAGTACTTC,CASSLPPLDRVGHEQYF
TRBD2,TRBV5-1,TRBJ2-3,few,TGCGCCAGCAGCCCGGTGACTAGCGGGAGGGCCGTAGATACGCAGTATTTT,CASSPVTSGRAVDTQYF